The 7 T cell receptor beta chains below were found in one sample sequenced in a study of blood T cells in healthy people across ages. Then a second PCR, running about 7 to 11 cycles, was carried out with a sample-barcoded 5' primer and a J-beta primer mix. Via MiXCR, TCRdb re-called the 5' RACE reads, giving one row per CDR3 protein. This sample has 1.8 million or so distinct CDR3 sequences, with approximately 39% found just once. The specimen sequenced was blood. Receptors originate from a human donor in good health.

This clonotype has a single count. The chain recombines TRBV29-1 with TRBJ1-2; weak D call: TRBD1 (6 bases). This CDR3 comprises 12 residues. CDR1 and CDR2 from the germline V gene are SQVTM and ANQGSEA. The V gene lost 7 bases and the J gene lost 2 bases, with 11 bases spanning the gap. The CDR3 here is CSGGGQNYGYTF. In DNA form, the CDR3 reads TGCAGCGGTGGAGGACAGAACTATGGCTACACCTTC.

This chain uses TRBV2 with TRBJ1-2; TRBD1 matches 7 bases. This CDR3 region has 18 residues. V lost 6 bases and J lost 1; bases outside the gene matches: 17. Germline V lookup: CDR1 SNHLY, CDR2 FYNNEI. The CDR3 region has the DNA TGTGCCAGCAGAGACGCGGGACAGTTTTCGACCTTTAACTATGGCTACACCTTC. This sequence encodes CASRDAGQFSTFNYGYTF.

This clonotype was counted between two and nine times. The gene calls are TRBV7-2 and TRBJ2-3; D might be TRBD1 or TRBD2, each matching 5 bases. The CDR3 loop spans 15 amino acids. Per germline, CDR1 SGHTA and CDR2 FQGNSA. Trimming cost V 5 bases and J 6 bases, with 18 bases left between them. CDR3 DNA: TGTGCCAGCAGCATTTCCCGGGACCAACCGGATACGCAGTATTTT. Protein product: CASSISRDQPDTQYF.

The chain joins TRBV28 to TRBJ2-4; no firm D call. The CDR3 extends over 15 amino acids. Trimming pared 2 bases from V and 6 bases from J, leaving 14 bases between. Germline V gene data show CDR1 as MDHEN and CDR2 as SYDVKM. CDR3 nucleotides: TGTGCCAGCAGTTTAGAACCGACCGGAAGAAACATTCAGTACTTC. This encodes CASSLEPTGRNIQYF.

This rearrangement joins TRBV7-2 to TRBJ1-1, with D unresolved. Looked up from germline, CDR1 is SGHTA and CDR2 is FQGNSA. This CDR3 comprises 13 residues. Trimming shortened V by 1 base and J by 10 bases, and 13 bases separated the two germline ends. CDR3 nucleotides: TGTGCCAGCAGCTTAGGCGGGAGACCTGGAGCTTTCTTT. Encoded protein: CASSLGGRPGAFF. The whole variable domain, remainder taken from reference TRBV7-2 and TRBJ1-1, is GAGVSQSPSNKVTEKGKDVELRCDPISGHTALYWYRQSLGQGLEFLIYFQGNSAPDKSGLPSDRFSAERTGGSVSTLTIQRTQQEDSAVYLCASSLGGRPGAFFGQGTRLTVV.

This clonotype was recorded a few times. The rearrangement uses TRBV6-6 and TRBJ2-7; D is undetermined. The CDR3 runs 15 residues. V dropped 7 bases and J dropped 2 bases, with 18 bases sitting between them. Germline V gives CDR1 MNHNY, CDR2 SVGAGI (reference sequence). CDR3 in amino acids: CASTLGPDATYEQYF. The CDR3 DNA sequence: TGTGCCAGCACCCTAGGACCCGACGCTACCTACGAGCAGTACTTC.

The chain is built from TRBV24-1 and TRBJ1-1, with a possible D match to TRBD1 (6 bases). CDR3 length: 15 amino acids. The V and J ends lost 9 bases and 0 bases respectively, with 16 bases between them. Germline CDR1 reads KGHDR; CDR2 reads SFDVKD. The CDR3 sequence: CATAGSAGVNTEAFF. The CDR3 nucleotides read TGTGCCACCGCCGGGAGTGCAGGGGTGAACACTGAAGCTTTCTTT.